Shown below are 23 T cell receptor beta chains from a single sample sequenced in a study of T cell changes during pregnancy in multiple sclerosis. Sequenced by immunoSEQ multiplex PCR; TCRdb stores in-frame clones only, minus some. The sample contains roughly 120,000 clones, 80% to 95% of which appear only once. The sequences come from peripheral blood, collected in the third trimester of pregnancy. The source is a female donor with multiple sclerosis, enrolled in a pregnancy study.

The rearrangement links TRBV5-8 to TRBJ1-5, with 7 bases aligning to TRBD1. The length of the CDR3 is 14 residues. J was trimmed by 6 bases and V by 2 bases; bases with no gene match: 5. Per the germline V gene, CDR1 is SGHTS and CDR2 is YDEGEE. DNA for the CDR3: TGTGCCAGCAGCTTACGGGACAGAGGTCAGCCCCAGCATTTT. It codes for CASSLRDRGQPQHF.

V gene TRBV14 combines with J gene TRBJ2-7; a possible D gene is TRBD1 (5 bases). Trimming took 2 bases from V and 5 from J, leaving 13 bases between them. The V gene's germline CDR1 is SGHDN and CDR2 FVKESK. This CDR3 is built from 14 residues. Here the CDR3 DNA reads TGTGCCAGCAGCCAACGGAACCAGGGCAACGAGCAGTACTTC. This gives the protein CASSQRNQGNEQYF.

The CDR3 region is CAWGLGTAQPQHF. The DNA for the CDR3 is TGTGCCTGGGGACTCGGGACAGCGCAGCCCCAGCATTTT. The chain joins TRBV30 to TRBJ1-5, with TRBD1 matching over 7 bases. Germline values: CDR1 GTSNPN, CDR2 SVGIG (reference sequence). The CDR3 covers 13 residues. V was pared by 5 bases and J by 7 bases, with 8 bases of the junction left unmatched. Based on the CDR3 plus reference TRBV30 and TRBJ1-5, the full variable domain is SQTIHQWPATLVQPVGSPLSLECTVEGTSNPNLYWYRQAAGRGLQLLFYSVGIGQISSEVPQNLSASRPQDRQFILSSKKLLLSDSGFYLCAWGLGTAQPQHFGDGTRLSIL.

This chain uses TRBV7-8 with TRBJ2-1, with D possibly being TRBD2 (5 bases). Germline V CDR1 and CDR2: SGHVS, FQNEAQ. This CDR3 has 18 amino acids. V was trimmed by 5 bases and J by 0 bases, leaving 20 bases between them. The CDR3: CASSPIPGGGSSYNEQFF. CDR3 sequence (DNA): TGTGCCAGCAGCCCCATACCAGGAGGCGGCAGCTCCTACAATGAGCAGTTCTTC.

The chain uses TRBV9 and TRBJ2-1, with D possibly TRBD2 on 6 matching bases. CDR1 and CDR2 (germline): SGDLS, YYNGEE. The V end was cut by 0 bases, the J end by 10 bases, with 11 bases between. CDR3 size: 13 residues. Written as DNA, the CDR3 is TGTGCCAGCAGCGTAGAGTCTGCGGGAGAGCAGTTCTTC. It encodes CASSVESAGEQFF.

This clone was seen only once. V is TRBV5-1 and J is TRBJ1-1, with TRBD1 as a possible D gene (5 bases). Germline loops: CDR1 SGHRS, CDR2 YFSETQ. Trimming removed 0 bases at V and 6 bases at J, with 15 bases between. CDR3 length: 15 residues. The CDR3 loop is CASSLVAGLRSEAFF. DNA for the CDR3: TGCGCCAGCAGCTTGGTGGCAGGGTTGAGGTCTGAAGCTTTCTTT.

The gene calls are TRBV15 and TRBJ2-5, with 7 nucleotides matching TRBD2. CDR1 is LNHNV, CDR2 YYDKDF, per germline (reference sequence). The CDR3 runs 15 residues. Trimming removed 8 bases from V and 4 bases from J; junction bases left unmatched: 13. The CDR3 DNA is TGTGCCACCTCGGGCGGGGGATCTCTTCGAGAGACCCAGTACTTC. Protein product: CATSGGGSLRETQYF. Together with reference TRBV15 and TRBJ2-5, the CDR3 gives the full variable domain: DAMVIQNPRYQVTQFGKPVTLSCSQTLNHNVMYWYQQKSSQAPKLLFHYYDKDFNNEADTPDNFQSRRPNTSFCFLDIRSPGLGDTAMYLCATSGGGSLRETQYFGPGTRLLVL.

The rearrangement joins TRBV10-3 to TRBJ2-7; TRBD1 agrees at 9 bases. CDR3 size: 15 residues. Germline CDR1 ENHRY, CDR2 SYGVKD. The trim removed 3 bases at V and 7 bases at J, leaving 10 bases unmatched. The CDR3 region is CAISERKQGAWEQYF. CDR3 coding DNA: TGTGCCATCAGTGAACGGAAACAGGGGGCCTGGGAGCAGTACTTC.

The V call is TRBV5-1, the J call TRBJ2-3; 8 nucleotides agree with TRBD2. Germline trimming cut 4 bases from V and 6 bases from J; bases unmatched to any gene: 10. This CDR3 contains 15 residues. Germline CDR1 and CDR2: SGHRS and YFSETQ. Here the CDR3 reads CASSIRTSKYDTQYF. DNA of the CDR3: TGCGCCAGCAGCATACGGACTAGCAAGTACGATACGCAGTATTTT. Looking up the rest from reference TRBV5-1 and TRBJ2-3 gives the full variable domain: KAGVTQTPRYLIKTRGQQVTLSCSPISGHRSVSWYQQTPGQGLQFLFEYFSETQRNKGNFPGRFSGRQFSNSRSEMNVSTLELGDSALYLCASSIRTSKYDTQYFGPGTRLTVL.

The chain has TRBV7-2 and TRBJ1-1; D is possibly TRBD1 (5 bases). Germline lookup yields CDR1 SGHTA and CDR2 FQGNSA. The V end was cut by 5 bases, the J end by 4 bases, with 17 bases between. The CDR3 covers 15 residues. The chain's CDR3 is CASSTTGGLITEAFF. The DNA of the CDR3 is TGTGCCAGCAGCACAACGGGGGGTCTCATCACTGAAGCTTTCTTT. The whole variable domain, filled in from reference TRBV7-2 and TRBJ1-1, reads GAGVSQSPSNKVTEKGKDVELRCDPISGHTALYWYRQSLGQGLEFLIYFQGNSAPDKSGLPSDRFSAERTGGSVSTLTIQRTQQEDSAVYLCASSTTGGLITEAFFGQGTRLTVV.

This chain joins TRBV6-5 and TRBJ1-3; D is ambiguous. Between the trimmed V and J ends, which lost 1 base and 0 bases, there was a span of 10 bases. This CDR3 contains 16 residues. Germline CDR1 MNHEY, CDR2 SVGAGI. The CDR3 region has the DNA TGTGCCAGCAGTTACTTGCCAGCGAGCTCTGGAAACACCATATATTTT. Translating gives CASSYLPASSGNTIYF.

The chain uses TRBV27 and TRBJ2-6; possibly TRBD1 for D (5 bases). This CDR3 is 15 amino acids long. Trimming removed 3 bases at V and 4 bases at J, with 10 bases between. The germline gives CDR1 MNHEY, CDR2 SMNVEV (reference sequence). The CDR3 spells CASSFRGPGANVLTF. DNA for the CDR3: TGTGCCAGCAGTTTTAGGGGCCCCGGGGCCAACGTCCTGACTTTC.

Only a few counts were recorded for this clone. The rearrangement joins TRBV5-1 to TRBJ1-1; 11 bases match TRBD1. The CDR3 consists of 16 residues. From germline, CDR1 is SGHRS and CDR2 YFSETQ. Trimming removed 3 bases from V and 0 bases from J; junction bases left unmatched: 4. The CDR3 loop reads CASSSGQGALNTEAFF. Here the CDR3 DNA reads TGCGCCAGCAGCTCAGGACAGGGGGCTTTGAACACTGAAGCTTTCTTT.

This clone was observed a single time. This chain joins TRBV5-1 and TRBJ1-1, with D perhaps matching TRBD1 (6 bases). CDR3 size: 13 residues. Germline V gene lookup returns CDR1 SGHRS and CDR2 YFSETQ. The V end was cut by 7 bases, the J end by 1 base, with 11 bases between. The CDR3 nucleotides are TGCGCCAGCGGGGGGGCGGCGAACACTGAAGCTTTCTTT. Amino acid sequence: CASGGAANTEAFF.

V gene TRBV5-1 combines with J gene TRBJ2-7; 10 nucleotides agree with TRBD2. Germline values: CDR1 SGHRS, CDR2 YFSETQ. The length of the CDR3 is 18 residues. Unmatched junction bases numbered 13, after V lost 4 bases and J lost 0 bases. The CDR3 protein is CASSGYSKAGGSSYEQYF. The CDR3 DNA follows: TGCGCCAGCAGCGGGTACTCCAAAGCGGGGGGGAGCTCCTACGAGCAGTACTTC.

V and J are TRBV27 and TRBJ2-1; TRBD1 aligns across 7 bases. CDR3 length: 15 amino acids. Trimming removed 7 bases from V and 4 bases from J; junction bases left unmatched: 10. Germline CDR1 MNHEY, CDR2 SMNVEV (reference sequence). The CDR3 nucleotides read TGTGCCAGCACTTCGACGGGGACAGCATACAATGAGCAGTTCTTC. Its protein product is CASTSTGTAYNEQFF.

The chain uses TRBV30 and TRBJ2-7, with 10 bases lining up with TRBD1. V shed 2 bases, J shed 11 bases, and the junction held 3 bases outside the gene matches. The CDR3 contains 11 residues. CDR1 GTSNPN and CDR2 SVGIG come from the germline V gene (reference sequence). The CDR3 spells CAWSQGTGEYF. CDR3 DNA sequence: TGTGCCTGGAGTCAGGGGACAGGGGAGTACTTC.

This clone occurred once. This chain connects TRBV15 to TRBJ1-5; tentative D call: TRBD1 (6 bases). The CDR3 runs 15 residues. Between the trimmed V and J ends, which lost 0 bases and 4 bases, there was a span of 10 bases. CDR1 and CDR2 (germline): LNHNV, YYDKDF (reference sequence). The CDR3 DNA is TGTGCCACCAGCAGAGATCCGCAGGGGAATCAGCCCCAGCATTTT. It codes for CATSRDPQGNQPQHF.

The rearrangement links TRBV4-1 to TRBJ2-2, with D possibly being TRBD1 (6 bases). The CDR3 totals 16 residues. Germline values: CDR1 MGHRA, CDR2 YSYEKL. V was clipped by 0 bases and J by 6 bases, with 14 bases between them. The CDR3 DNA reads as TGCGCCAGCAGCCAAGATGTGGTAACAGGGCCCGGGGAGCTGTTTTTT. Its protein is CASSQDVVTGPGELFF.

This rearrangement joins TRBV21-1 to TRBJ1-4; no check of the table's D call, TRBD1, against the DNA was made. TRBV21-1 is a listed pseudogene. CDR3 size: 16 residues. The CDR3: CASSKEGQGRKEKLFF. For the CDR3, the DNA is TGTGCCAGCAGCAAAGAGGGGCAAGGCAGGAAGGAAAAACTGTTTTTT.

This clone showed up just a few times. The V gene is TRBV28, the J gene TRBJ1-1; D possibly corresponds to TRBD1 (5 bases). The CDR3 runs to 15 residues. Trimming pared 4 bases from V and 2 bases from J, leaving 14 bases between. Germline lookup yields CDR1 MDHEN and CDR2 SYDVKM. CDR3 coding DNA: TGTGCCAGCAGTTACCCCTCCGGGGGAAACACTGAAGCTTTCTTT. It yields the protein CASSYPSGGNTEAFF.

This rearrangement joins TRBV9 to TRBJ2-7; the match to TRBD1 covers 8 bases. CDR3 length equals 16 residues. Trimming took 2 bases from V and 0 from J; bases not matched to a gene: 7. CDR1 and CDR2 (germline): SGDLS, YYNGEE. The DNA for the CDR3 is TGTGCCAGCAGCGTCCGACAGGGGTCTAGCTCCTACGAGCAGTACTTC. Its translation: CASSVRQGSSSYEQYF.

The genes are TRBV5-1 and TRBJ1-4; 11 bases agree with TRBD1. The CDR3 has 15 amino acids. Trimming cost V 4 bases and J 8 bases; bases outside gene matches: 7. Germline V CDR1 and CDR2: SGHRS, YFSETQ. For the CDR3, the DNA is TGCGCCAGCAGCACGGACAGGGGGCGCGAAGAAAAACTGTTTTTT. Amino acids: CASSTDRGREEKLFF. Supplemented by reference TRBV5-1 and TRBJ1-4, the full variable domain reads KAGVTQTPRYLIKTRGQQVTLSCSPISGHRSVSWYQQTPGQGLQFLFEYFSETQRNKGNFPGRFSGRQFSNSRSEMNVSTLELGDSALYLCASSTDRGREEKLFFGSGTQLSVL.